The 15 T cell receptor beta chains below all came from one sample that was sequenced in a study of regulatory dendritic cells for organ transplantation. Sequencing was performed with immunoSEQ multiplex PCR; in TCRdb, only in-frame clones are kept and a portion is missing. The table shows more than 35,000 clones, with around nine tenths occurring only once. Source material: naive CD8+ T cells from blood. Subset meaning: CD45RA+ naive T cells. Every receptor here comes from a human donor in good health.

This chain links TRBV28 with TRBJ2-1; 8 nucleotides line up with TRBD2. Germline CDR1 reads MDHEN; CDR2 reads SYDVKM. V was pared by 5 bases and J by 8 bases, with 11 bases of the junction left unmatched. This CDR3 region has 15 residues. Here the CDR3 reads CASSPGTSWIDEQFF. The CDR3, as DNA: TGTGCCAGCAGTCCCGGGACTAGTTGGATCGATGAGCAGTTCTTC.

This chain connects TRBV14 to TRBJ1-2; the match to TRBD1 covers 9 bases. The J segment lost 6 bases and the V segment lost 5 bases, leaving 10 bases of the junction unmatched. From germline, CDR1 is SGHDN and CDR2 FVKESK. The CDR3 has 15 residues. The CDR3 region is CASSRWTGDVDGYTF. CDR3 DNA: TGTGCCAGCAGCAGATGGACAGGGGATGTGGATGGCTACACCTTC.

With respect to this clone: Other DNA sequences within the sample encode an identical CDR3. J is TRBJ2-5 and V is TRBV4-1; no reliable D call. Germline values: CDR1 MGHRA, CDR2 YSYEKL. The V end was cut by 0 bases, the J end by 3 bases, with 5 bases between. The CDR3 is made up of 13 amino acids. As DNA, the CDR3 is TGCGCCAGCAGCCAAGATGGAGAAGAGACCCAGTACTTC. Its translation is CASSQDGEETQYF.

This rearrangement joins TRBV2 to TRBJ2-7, with 7 bases aligning to TRBD2. The germline gives CDR1 SNHLY, CDR2 FYNNEI. Trimming at V came to 10 bases and at J to 3 bases, leaving 6 bases not matched to a gene. The CDR3 runs 12 residues. Written as DNA, the CDR3 is TGTGCCACCCGAGGGGACTACTACGAGCAGTACTTC. Translating it yields CATRGDYYEQYF.

The chain carries TRBV19 and TRBJ1-1, with no clear D. Trimming pared 3 bases from V and 1 base from J, leaving 6 bases between. Germline values: CDR1 LNHDA, CDR2 SQIVND (reference sequence). This CDR3 has 13 residues. In DNA form, the CDR3 reads TGTGCCAGTAGTATTGTGTGGAACACTGAAGCTTTCTTT. Encoded protein: CASSIVWNTEAFF.

The J gene is TRBJ2-2, the V gene TRBV10-1; D remains unclear. Between the trimmed V and J ends, which lost 2 bases and 3 bases, there was a span of 1 base. The CDR3 totals 12 residues. Germline V gives CDR1 WNHNN, CDR2 SYGVQD (reference sequence). CDR3 nucleotides: TGCGCCAGCAGTGAGCACACCGGGGAGCTGTTTTTT. Encoded protein: CASSEHTGELFF.

The gene calls are TRBV6-1 and TRBJ2-7; 14 bases match TRBD2. Germline trimming cut 11 bases from V and 6 bases from J; bases unmatched to any gene: 12. Looked up from germline, CDR1 is MNHNS and CDR2 is SASEGT. This CDR3 spans 15 amino acids. The CDR3 region is CAGSRGLAGEGEQYF. In nucleotides, the CDR3 is TGTGCCGGGAGTCGGGGACTAGCGGGAGAAGGCGAGCAGTACTTC.

The chain is built from TRBV19 and TRBJ2-7, with D hard to call. The CDR3 is 11 amino acids. Trimming pared 8 bases from V and 7 bases from J, leaving 12 bases between. CDR1 and CDR2 from the germline V gene are LNHDA and SQIVND (reference sequence). The CDR3 reads CASGSPGEQYF. The CDR3 DNA reads TGTGCCAGTGGGTCCCCCGGGGAGCAGTACTTC. Based on the CDR3 plus reference TRBV19 and TRBJ2-7, the full variable domain is DGGITQSPKYLFRKEGQNVTLSCEQNLNHDAMYWYRQDPGQGLRLIYYSQIVNDFQKGDIAEGYSVSREKKESFPLTVTSAQKNPTAFYLCASGSPGEQYFGPGTRLTVT.

The chain employs TRBV11-3 and TRBJ2-1; TRBD1 matches 9 bases. V was pared by 2 bases and J by 3 bases, with 17 bases of the junction left unmatched. Per germline, CDR1 SGHNT and CDR2 YENEEA. This CDR3 region has 20 residues. CDR3 DNA sequence: TGTGCCAGCAGCTTATCCCGAAGCCGGGACAGGGACCCCGTCTACAATGAGCAGTTCTTC. Its protein is CASSLSRSRDRDPVYNEQFF.

The rearrangement joins TRBV27 to TRBJ1-1; tentative D call: TRBD1 (5 bases). The CDR3 is made up of 11 amino acids. Deletions cut 11 bases from V and 5 bases from J, with 12 bases between. The germline V gene encodes CDR1 MNHEY and CDR2 SMNVEV (reference sequence). The DNA of the CDR3 is TGTGCCGCTTACCGGGGGACTGAAGCTTTCTTT. Residues: CAAYRGTEAFF.

The chain links TRBV6-6 to TRBJ2-5; D not certain. V shed 2 bases and J shed 2 bases, with 9 bases lying between them. The CDR3 spans 14 residues. Germline V gene sequence: CDR1 MNHNY, CDR2 SVGAGI (reference sequence). The CDR3 protein is CASSYMASQETQYF. CDR3 DNA: TGTGCCAGCAGTTACATGGCATCTCAAGAGACCCAGTACTTC.

This chain uses TRBV5-4 with TRBJ2-3; tentative D call: TRBD2 (6 bases). The germline CDR1 and CDR2 sequences are SGHNT and YYREEE (reference sequence). The CDR3 is made up of 18 amino acids. Trimming pared 1 base from V and 6 bases from J, leaving 24 bases between. The CDR3 nucleotides read TGTGCCAGCAGCTTGCGCATCTCCCCGGGACTCCAAAAGGATACGCAGTATTTT. This encodes CASSLRISPGLQKDTQYF. Complete variable domain (other parts from reference TRBV5-4 and TRBJ2-3): ETGVTQSPTHLIKTRGQQVTLRCSSQSGHNTVSWYQQALGQGPQFIFQYYREEENGRGNFPPRFSGLQFPNYSSELNVNALELDDSALYLCASSLRISPGLQKDTQYFGPGTRLTVL.

V gene TRBV28 combines with J gene TRBJ2-5; D may correspond to TRBD1 or TRBD2 (5 bases each). This CDR3 has 16 residues. CDR1 MDHEN and CDR2 SYDVKM come from the germline V gene. Trimming removed 1 base at V and 2 bases at J, with 14 bases between. The CDR3 DNA reads as TGTGCCAGCAGTTTATCGATGGGGACCAGGCAAGAGACCCAGTACTTC. Translated: CASSLSMGTRQETQYF.

The J gene is TRBJ2-5, the V gene TRBV7-8; possible D gene TRBD1, 5 bases. V lost 0 bases and J lost 1, with 9 bases in between. This CDR3 region has 15 residues. Germline CDR1 is SGHVS and CDR2 is FQNEAQ. CDR3 bases: TGTGCCAGCAGCTTAGCGGTGGGGCCCCAAGAGACCCAGTACTTC. This sequence encodes CASSLAVGPQETQYF.

The chain uses TRBV27 and TRBJ2-2; weak D call: TRBD2 (6 bases). Germline V lookup: CDR1 MNHEY, CDR2 SMNVEV (reference sequence). The CDR3 covers 14 residues. V was trimmed by 1 base and J by 5 bases, leaving 8 bases between them. The CDR3 sequence: CASSLWGRTGELFF. As DNA, the CDR3 is TGTGCCAGCAGTTTATGGGGGAGGACCGGGGAGCTGTTTTTT.